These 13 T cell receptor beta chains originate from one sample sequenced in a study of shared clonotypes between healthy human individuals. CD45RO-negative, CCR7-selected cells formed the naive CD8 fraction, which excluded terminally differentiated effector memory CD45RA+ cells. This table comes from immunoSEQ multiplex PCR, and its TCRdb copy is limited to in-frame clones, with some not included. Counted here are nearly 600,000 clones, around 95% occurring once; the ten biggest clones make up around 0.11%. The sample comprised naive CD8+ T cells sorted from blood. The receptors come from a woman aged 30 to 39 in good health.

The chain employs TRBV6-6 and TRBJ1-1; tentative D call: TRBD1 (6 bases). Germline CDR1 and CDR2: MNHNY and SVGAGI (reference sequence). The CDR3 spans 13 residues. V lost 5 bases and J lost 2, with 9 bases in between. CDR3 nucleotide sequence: TGTGCCAGCAGTGGGGACATCAACACTGAAGCTTTCTTT. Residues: CASSGDINTEAFF.

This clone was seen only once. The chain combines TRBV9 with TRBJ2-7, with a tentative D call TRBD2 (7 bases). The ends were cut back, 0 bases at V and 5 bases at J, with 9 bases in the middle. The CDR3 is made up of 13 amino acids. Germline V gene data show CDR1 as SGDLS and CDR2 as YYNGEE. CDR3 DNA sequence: TGTGCCAGCAGCGTAGCGGGGGGCCACGAGCAGTACTTC. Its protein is CASSVAGGHEQYF.

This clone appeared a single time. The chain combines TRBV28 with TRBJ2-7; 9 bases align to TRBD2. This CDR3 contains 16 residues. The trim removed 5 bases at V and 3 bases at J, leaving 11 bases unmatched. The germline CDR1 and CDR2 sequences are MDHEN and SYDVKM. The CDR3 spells CASSPIVAGGHYEQYF. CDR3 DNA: TGTGCCAGCAGTCCCATTGTTGCGGGAGGGCACTACGAGCAGTACTTC.

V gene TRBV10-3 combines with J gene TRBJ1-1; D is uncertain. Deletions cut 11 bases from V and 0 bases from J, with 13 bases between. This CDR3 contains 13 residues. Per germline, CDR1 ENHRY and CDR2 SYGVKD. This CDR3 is CAVKGILNTEAFF. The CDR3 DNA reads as TGTGCCGTCAAAGGGATTTTGAACACTGAAGCTTTCTTT.

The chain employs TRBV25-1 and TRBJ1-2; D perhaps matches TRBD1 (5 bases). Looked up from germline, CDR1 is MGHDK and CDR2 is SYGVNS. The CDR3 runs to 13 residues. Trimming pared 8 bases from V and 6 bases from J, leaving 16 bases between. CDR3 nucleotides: TGTGCCAGCGTGGATCGAGGGGCGCATGGCTACACCTTC. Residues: CASVDRGAHGYTF.

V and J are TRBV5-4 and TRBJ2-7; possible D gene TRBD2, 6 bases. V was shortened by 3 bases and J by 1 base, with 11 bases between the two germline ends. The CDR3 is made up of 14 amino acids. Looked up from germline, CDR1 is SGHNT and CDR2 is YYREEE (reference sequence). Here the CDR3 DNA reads TGTGCCAGCAGCTCTAGCGAGAGATCCTACGAGCAGTACTTC. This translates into CASSSSERSYEQYF.

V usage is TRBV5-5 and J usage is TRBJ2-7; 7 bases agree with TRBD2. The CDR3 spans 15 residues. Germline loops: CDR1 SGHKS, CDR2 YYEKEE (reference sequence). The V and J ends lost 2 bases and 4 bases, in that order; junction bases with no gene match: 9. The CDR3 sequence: CASSLRREKTYEQYF. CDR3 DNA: TGTGCCAGCAGCTTACGGCGGGAGAAAACGTACGAGCAGTACTTC.

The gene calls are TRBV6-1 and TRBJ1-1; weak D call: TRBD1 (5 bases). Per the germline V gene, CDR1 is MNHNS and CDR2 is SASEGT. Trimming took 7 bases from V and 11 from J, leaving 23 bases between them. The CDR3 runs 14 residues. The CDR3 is CASKWRQLSPVAFF. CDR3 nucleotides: TGTGCCAGCAAATGGAGACAGCTGAGCCCGGTGGCTTTCTTT.

CDR3: CASSPETSGRGRNEQFF. The CDR3 DNA reads TGTGCCAGCAGTCCAGAGACTAGCGGGAGGGGAAGGAATGAGCAGTTCTTC. J is TRBJ2-1 and V is TRBV2; TRBD2 agrees at 14 bases. With V trimmed by 5 bases and J by 7 bases, 10 bases remained unmatched. The CDR3 runs 17 residues. Germline CDR1 and CDR2: SNHLY and FYNNEI.

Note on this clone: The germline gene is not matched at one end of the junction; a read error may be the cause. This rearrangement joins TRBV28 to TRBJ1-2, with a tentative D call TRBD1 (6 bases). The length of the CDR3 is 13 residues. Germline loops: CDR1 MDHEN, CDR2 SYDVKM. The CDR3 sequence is CTSSPRGSYGYTF. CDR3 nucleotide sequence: TGTACCAGCAGCCCCAGGGGTTCTTACGGCTACACCTTC.

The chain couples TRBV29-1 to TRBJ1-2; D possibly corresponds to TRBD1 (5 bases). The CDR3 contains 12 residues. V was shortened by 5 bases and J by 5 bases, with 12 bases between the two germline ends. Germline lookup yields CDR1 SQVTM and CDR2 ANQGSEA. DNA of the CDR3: TGCAGCGTTATAATTGACAGATATGGCTACACCTTC. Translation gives CSVIIDRYGYTF.

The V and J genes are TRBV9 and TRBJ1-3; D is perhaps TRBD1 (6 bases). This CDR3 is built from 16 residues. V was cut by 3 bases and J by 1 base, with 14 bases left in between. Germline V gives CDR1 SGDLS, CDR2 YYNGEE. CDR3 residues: CASSDRDQGSGNTIYF. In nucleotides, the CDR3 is TGTGCCAGCAGCGACAGGGATCAGGGTTCTGGAAACACCATATATTTT.

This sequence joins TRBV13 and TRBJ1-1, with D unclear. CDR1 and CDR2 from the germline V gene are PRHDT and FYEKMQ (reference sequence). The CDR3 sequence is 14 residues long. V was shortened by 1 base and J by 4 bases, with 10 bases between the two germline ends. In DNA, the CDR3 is TGTGCCAGCAGCTTAGTACTGGCGACCACTGAAGCTTTCTTT. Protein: CASSLVLATTEAFF.